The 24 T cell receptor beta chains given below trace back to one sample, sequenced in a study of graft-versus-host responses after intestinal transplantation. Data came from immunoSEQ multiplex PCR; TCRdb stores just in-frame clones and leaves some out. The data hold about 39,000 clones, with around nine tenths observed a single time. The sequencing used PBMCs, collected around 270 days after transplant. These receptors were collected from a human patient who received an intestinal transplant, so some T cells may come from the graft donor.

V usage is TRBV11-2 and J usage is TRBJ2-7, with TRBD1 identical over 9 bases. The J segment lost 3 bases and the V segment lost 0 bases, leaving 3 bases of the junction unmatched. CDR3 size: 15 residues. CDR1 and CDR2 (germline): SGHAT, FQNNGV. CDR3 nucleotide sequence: TGTGCCAGCAGCTTAGAAACAGGGGGCTTCTACGAGCAGTACTTC. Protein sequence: CASSLETGGFYEQYF. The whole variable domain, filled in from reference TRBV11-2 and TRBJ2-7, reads EAGVAQSPRYKIIEKRQSVAFWCNPISGHATLYWYQQILGQGPKLLIQFQNNGVVDDSQLPKDRFSAERLKGVDSTLKIQPAKLEDSAVYLCASSLETGGFYEQYFGPGTRLTVT.

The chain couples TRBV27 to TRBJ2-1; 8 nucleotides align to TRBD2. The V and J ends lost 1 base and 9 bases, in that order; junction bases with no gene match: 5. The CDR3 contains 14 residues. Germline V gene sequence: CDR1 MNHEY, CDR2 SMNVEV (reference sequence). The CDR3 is CASSLYSGVGEQFF. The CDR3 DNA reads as TGTGCCAGCAGTTTATATAGCGGGGTTGGTGAGCAGTTCTTC.

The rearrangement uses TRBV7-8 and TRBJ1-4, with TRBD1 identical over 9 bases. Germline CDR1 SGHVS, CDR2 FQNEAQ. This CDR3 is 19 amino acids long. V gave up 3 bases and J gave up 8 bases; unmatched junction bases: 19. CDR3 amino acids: CASSFRTGVLFAREEKLFF. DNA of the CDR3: TGTGCCAGCAGCTTTAGGACAGGGGTCCTCTTTGCGAGAGAGGAAAAACTGTTTTTT.

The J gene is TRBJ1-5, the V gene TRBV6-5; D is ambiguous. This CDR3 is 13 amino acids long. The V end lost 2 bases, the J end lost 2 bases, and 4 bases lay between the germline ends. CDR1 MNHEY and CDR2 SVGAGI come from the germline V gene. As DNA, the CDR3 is TGTGCCAGCAGTTACAGGGGCAATCAGCCCCAGCATTTT. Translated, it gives CASSYRGNQPQHF.

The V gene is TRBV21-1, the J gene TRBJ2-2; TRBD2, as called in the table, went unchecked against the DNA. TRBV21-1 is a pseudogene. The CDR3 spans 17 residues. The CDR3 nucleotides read TGTGCCAGCAGCAAAGGTAGCATACCTTGGAACACCGGGGAGCTGTTTTTT. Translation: CASSKGSIPWNTGELFF.

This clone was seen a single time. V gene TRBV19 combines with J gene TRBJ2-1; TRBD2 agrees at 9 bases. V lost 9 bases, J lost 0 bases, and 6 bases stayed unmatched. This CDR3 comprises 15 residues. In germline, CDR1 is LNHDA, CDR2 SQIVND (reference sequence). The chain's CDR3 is CASTLAGSSYNEQFF. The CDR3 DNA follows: TGTGCCAGCACTCTAGCGGGGAGCTCCTACAATGAGCAGTTCTTC.

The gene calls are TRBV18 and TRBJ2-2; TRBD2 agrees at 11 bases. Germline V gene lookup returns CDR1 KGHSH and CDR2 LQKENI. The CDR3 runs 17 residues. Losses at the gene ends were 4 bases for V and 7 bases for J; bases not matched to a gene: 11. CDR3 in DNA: TGTGCCAGCTCACTCGGGACTAGCGGAGCGCGGGACGGGGAGCTGTTTTTT. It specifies CASSLGTSGARDGELFF. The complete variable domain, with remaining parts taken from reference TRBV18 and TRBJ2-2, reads NAGVMQNPRHLVRRRGQEARLRCSPMKGHSHVYWYRQLPEEGLKFMVYLQKENIIDESGMPKERFSAEFPKEGPSILRIQQVVRGDSAAYFCASSLGTSGARDGELFFGEGSRLTVL.

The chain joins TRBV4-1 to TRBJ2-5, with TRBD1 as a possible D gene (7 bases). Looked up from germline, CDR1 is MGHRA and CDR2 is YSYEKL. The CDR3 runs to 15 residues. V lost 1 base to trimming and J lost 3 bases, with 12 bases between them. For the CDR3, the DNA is TGCGCCAGCAGCCAAGTAGGAGGGGGCGAAGAGACCCAGTACTTC. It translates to CASSQVGGGEETQYF.

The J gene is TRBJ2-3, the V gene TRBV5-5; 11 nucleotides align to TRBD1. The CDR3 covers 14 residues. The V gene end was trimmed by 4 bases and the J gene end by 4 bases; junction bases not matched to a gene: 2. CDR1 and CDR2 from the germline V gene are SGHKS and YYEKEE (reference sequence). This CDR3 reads CASSMGQGADTQYF. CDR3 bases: TGTGCCAGCAGCATGGGACAGGGGGCAGATACGCAGTATTTT.

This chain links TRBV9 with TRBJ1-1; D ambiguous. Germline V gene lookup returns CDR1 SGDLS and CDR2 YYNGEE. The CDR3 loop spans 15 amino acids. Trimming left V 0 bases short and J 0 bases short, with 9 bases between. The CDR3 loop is CASSVGGPMNTEAFF. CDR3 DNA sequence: TGTGCCAGCAGCGTAGGCGGTCCCATGAACACTGAAGCTTTCTTT.

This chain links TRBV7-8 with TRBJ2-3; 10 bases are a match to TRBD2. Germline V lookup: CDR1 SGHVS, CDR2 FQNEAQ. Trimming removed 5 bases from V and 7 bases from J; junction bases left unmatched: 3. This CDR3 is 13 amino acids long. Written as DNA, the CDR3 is TGTGCCAGCAGCAGCGGGGGGGCATATACGCAGTATTTT. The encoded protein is CASSSGGAYTQYF.

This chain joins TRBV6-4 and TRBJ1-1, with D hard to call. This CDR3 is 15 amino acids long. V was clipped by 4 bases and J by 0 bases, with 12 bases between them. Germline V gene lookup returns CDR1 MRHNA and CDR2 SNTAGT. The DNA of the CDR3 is TGTGCCAGCAGTGGGAGAGGGTCAGTGAACACTGAAGCTTTCTTT. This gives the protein CASSGRGSVNTEAFF.

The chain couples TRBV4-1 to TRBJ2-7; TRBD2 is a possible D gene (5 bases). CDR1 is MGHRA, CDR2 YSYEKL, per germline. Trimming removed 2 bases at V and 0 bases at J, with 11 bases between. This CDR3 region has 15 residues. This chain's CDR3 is CASSQRPGTSYEQYF. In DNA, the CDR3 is TGCGCCAGCAGCCAACGTCCGGGAACCTCCTACGAGCAGTACTTC.

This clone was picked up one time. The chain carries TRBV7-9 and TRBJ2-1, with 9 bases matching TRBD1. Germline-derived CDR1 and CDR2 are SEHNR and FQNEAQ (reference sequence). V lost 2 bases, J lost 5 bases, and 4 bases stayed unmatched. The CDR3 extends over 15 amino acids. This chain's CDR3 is CASSLRTGAHNEQFF. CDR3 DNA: TGTGCCAGCAGCTTACGGACAGGGGCTCACAATGAGCAGTTCTTC.

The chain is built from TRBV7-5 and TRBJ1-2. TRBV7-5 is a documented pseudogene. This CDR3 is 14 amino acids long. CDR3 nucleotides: TGTGTCAGAAGCAGAAGTGGACGGGCCTATGGCTACACCTTC. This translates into CVRSRSGRAYGYTF.

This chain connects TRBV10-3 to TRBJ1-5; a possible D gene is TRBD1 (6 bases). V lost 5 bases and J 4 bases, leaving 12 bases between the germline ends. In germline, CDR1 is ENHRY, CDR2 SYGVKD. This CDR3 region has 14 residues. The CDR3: CAISQQDSNQPQHF. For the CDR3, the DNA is TGTGCCATCAGTCAGCAGGACAGTAATCAGCCCCAGCATTTT.

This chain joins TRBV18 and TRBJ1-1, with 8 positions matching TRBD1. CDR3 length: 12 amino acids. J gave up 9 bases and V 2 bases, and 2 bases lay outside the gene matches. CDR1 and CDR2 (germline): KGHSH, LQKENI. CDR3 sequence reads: CASSPGDRKAFF. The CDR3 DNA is TGTGCCAGCTCACCAGGGGACAGGAAAGCTTTCTTT.

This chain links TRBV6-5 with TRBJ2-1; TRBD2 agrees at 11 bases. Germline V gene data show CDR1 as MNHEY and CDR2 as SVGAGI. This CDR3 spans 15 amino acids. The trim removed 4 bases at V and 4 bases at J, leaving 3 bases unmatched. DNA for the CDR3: TGTGCCAGCAGTTCTCGGACTAGCGGGTACAATGAGCAGTTCTTC. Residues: CASSSRTSGYNEQFF.

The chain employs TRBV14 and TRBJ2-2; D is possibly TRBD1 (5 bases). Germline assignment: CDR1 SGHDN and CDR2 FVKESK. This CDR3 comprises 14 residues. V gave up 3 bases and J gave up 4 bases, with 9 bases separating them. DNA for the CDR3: TGTGCCAGCAGCCACCGACAGTTCACCGGGGAGCTGTTTTTT. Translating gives CASSHRQFTGELFF.

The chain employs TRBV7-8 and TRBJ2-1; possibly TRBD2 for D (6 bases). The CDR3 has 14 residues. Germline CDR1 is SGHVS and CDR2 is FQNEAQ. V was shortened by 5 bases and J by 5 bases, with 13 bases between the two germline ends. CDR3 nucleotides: TGTGCCAGCAGCCCGCCGGGACTGAACAATGAGCAGTTCTTC. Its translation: CASSPPGLNNEQFF.

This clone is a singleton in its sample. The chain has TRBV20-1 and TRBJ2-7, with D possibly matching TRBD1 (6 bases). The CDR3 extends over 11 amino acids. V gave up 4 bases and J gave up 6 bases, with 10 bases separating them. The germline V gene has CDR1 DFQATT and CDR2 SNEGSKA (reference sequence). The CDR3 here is CSATGQIEQYF. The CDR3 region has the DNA TGCAGTGCTACCGGACAGATCGAGCAGTACTTC.

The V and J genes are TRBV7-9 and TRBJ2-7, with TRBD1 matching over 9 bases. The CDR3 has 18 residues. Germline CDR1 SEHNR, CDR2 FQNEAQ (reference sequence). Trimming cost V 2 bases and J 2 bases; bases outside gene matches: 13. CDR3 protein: CASSLIGGTGRWPYEQYF. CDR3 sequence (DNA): TGTGCCAGCAGCTTAATTGGAGGGACAGGGAGGTGGCCCTACGAGCAGTACTTC.

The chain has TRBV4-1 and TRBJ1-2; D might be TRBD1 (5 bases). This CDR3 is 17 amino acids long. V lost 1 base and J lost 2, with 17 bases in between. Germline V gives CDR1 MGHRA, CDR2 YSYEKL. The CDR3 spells CASSQVLGVLGNYGYTF. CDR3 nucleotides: TGCGCCAGCAGCCAAGTTTTGGGGGTTCTAGGGAACTATGGCTACACCTTC.

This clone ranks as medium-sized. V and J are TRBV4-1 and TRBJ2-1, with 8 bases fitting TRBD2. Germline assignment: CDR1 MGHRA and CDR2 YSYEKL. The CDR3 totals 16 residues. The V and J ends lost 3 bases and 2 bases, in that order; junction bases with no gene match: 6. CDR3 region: CASSHAAGGPYNEQFF. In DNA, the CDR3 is TGCGCCAGCAGCCACGCCGCGGGGGGACCCTACAATGAGCAGTTCTTC.